This entry describes one T cell receptor (beta chain). The antigen remains undetermined. TCRdb's copy holds only in-frame clones and misses some; the assay was immunoSEQ multiplex PCR. The sample yields approximately 100,000 clones, 90% seen once. This record comes from a study of T cell responses to AZD1222 COVID-19 vaccine. Study results and caveats: A mostly white British donor set with more females was recruited, and clonal diversity was possibly underestimated. Just a handful of people given AZD1222 tested seropositive at baseline.

Germline lookup yields CDR1 SNHLY and CDR2 FYNNEI. This CDR3 region has 13 residues. The J segment lost 11 bases and the V segment lost 8 bases, leaving 12 bases of the junction unmatched. This sequence joins TRBV2 and TRBJ1-5; TRBD1 aligns across 7 bases. The source of this sequence is an adult in good health. The specimen was peripheral blood, collected on day 0 of AZD1222 vaccination. This chain's CDR3 is CASGGRDRLAQHF. The CDR3 coding sequence is TGTGCCAGCGGGGGGCGGGACAGATTAGCCCAGCATTTT.